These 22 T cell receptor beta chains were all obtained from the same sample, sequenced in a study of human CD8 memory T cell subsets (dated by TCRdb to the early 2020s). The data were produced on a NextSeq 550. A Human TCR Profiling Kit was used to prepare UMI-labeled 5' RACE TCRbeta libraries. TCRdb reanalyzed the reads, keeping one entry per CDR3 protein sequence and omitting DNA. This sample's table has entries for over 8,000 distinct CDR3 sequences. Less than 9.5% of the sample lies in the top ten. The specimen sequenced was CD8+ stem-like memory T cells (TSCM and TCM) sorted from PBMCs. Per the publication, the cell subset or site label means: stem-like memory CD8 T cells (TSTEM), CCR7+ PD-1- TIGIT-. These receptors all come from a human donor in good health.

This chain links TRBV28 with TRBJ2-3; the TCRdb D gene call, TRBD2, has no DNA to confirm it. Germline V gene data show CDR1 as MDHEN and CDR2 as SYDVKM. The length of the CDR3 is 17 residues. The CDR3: CASSLGLAGDLRDTQYF.

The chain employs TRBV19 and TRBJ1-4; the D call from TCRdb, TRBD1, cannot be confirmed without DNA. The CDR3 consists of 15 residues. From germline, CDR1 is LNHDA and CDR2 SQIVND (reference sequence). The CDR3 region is CASTAGTLLSEKLFF.

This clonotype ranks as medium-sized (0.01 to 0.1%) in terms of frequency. The CDR3 spells CASSLDQYEQYF. The chain joins TRBV7-9 to TRBJ2-7. Germline CDR1 SEHNR, CDR2 FQNEAQ (reference sequence). The CDR3 has 12 amino acids.

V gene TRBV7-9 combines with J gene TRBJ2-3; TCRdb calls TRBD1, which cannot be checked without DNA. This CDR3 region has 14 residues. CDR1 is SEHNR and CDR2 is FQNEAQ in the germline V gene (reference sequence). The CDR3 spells CASSLAGDTDTQYF.

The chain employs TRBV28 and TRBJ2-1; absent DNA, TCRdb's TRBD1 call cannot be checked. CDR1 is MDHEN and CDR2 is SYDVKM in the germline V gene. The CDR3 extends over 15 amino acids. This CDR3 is CASSRPGEGYNEQFF.

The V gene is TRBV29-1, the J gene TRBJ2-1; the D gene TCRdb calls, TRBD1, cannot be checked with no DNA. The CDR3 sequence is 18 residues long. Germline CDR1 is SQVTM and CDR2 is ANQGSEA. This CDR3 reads CSVEGWTEILQTYNEQFF.

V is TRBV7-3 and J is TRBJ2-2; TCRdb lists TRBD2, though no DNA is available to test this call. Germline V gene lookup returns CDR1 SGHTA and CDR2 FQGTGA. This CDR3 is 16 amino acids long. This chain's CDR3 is CASSAPGTSVAGELFF.

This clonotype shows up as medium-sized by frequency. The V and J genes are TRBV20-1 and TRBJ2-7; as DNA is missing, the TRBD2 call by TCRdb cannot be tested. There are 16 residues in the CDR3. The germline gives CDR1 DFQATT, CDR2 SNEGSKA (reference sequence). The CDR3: CSASNSAGGPPYEQYF.

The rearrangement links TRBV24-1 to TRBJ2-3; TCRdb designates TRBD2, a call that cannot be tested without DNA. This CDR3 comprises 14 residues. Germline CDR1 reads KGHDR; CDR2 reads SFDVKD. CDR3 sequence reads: CATSDFEEADTQYF.

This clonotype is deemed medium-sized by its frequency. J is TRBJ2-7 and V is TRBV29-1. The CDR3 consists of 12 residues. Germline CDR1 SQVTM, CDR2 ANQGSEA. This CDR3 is CSVETSSYEQYF.

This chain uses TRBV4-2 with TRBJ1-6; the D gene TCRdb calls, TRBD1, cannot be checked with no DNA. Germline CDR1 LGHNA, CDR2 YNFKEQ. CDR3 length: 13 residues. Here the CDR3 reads CASSQAVSLPLHF.

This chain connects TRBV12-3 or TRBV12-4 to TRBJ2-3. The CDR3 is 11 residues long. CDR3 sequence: CASRAADTQYF.

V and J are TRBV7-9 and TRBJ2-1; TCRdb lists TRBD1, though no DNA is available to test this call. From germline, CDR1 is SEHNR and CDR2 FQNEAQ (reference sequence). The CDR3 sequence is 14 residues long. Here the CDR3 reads CASSSSTGQGEQFF.

This chain's CDR3 is CASSLNRGLFSEQYF. V is TRBV27 and J is TRBJ2-7; lacking DNA, the TRBD1 call made by TCRdb goes unchecked. Germline V gene data show CDR1 as MNHEY and CDR2 as SMNVEV (reference sequence). This CDR3 spans 15 amino acids.

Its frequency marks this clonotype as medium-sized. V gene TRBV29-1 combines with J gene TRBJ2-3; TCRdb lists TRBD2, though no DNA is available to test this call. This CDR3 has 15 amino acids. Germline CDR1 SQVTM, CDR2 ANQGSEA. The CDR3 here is CSVEGNSGGTDTQYF.

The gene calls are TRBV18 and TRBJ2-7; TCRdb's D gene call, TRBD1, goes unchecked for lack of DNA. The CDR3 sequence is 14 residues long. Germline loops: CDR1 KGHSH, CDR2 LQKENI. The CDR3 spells CASSQRTGFDEQYF.

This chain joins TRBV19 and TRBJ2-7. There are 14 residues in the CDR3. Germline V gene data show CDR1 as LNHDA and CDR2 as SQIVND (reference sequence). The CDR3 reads CASSIDDGTYEQYF.

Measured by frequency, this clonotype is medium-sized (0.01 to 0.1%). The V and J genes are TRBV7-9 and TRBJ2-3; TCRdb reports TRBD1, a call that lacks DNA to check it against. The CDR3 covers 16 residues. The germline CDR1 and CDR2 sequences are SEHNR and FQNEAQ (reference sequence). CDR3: CASSPHTGTGADTQYF.

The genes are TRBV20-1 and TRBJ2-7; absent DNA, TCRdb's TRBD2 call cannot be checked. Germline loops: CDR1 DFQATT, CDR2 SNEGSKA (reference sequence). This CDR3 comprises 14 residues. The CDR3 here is CSASQWTSVSEQYF.

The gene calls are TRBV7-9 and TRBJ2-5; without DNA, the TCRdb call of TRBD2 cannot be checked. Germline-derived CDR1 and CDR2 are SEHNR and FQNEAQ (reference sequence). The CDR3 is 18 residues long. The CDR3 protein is CASSPKNLASTTRETQYF.

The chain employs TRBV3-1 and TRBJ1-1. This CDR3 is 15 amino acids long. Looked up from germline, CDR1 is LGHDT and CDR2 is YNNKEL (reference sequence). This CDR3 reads CASSQVEGLNTEAFF.

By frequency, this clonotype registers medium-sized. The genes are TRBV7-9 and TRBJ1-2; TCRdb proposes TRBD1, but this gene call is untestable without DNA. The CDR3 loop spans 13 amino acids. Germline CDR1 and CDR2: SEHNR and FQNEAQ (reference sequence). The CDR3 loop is CASSSGTDYGYTF.